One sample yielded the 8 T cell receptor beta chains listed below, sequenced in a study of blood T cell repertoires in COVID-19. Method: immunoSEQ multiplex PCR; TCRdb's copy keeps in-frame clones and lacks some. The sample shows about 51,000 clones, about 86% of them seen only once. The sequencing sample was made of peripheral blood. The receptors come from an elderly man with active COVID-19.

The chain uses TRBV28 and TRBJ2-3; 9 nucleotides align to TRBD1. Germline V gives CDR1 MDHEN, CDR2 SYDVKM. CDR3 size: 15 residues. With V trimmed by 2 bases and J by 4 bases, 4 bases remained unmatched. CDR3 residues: CASSLRQGVADTQYF. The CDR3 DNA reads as TGTGCCAGCAGTTTACGACAGGGGGTCGCAGATACGCAGTATTTT.

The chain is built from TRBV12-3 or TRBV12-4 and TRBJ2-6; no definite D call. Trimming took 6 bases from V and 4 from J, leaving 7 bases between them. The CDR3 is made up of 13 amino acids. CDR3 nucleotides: TGTGCCAGCAGCCATCGGGGGGCCAACGTCCTGACTTTC. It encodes CASSHRGANVLTF.

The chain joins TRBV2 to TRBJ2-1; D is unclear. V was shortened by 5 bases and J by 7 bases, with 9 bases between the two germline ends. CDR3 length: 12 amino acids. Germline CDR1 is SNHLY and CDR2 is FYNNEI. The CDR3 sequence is CASSPPRNEQFF. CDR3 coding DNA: TGTGCCAGCAGTCCCCCCCGGAATGAGCAGTTCTTC.

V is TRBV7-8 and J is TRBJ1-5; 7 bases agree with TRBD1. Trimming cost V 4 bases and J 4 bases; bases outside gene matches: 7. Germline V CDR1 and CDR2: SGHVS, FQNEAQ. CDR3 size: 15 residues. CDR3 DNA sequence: TGTGCCAGCAGCTCCCCGCCGGGACAGAATCAGCCCCAGCATTTT. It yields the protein CASSSPPGQNQPQHF.

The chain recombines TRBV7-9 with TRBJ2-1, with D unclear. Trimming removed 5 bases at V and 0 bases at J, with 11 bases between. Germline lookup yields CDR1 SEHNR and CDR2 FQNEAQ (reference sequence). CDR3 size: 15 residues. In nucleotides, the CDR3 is TGTGCCAGCAGCCCCTGGGCAGGCTCCTACAATGAGCAGTTCTTC. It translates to CASSPWAGSYNEQFF.

This chain's CDR3 is CASSLVLGAIVDEQFF. CDR3 nucleotide sequence: TGTGCCAGCAGCTTGGTCCTGGGAGCCATAGTCGATGAGCAGTTCTTC. V gene TRBV5-5 combines with J gene TRBJ2-1, with D possibly matching TRBD2 (5 bases). V lost 0 bases, J lost 8 bases, and 18 bases lay in between. The CDR3 consists of 16 residues. Germline-derived CDR1 and CDR2 are SGHKS and YYEKEE (reference sequence).

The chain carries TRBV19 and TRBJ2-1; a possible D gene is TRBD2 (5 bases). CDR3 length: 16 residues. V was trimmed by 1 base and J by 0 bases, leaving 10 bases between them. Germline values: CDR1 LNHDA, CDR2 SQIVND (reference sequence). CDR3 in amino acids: CASSIGLRVSYNEQFF. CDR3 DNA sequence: TGTGCCAGTAGTATAGGACTAAGGGTCTCCTACAATGAGCAGTTCTTC. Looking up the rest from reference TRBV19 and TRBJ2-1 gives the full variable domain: DGGITQSPKYLFRKEGQNVTLSCEQNLNHDAMYWYRQDPGQGLRLIYYSQIVNDFQKGDIAEGYSVSREKKESFPLTVTSAQKNPTAFYLCASSIGLRVSYNEQFFGPGTRLTVL.

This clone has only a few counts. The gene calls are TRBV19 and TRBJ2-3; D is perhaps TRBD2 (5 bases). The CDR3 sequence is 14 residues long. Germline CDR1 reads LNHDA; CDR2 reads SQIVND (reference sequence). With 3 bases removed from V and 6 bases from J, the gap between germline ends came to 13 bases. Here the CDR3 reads CASSIRVPGDTQYF. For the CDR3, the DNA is TGTGCCAGTAGTATCCGCGTCCCGGGGGATACGCAGTATTTT. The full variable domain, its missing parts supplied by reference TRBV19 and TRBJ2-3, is DGGITQSPKYLFRKEGQNVTLSCEQNLNHDAMYWYRQDPGQGLRLIYYSQIVNDFQKGDIAEGYSVSREKKESFPLTVTSAQKNPTAFYLCASSIRVPGDTQYFGPGTRLTVL.